Below, 19 T cell receptor beta chains from the same sample are listed, as sequenced in a study of cytomegalovirus exposure and HLA in healthy donors (dated by TCRdb to the late 2010s). Libraries were constructed by the immunoSEQ multiplex PCR assay. The multiplex PCR relied on a mix of 60 forward primers for TCR Vbeta segments and 13 reverse primers for TCR Jbeta segments. The clones in this table, taken by TCRdb from immuneACCESS, are in-frame only. Not every clone is retained; where verified, under half of the shortfall comes from an unresolved V gene, and the cause of the rest is unknown. The sample table holds under 95,000 clones. The top ten constitute approximately 0.58% of the sample. The sequenced sample consisted of PBMCs. Receptor source: a man aged 50 to 60 in good health and CMV-seronegative.

The chain recombines TRBV4-2 with TRBJ2-4; 10 nucleotides agree with TRBD1. Germline V gene lookup returns CDR1 LGHNA and CDR2 YNFKEQ. This CDR3 region has 16 residues. The junction had 4 bases not matched to a gene; V was cut back by 4 bases and J by 1 base. The CDR3: CASSPGQGVAKNIQYF. CDR3 coding DNA: TGTGCCAGCAGCCCCGGACAGGGGGTTGCCAAAAACATTCAGTACTTC.

The V and J genes are TRBV7-2 and TRBJ1-1; 7 nucleotides agree with TRBD1. Germline V gene sequence: CDR1 SGHTA, CDR2 FQGNSA. The CDR3 totals 13 residues. V lost 4 bases, J lost 4 bases, and 3 bases stayed unmatched. CDR3 region: CASSYGQVTEAFF. In DNA form, the CDR3 reads TGTGCCAGCAGCTACGGACAGGTCACTGAAGCTTTCTTT.

The chain uses TRBV6-5 and TRBJ1-2; D gene ambiguous. The germline gives CDR1 MNHEY, CDR2 SVGAGI. Trimming stripped 2 bases from V and 2 bases from J, with 9 bases between. The CDR3 contains 14 residues. For the CDR3, the DNA is TGTGCCAGCAGTTACACAACCATAAACTATGGCTACACCTTC. It is translated as CASSYTTINYGYTF.

This sequence joins TRBV5-1 and TRBJ2-1; 9 nucleotides line up with TRBD1. Germline V gene lookup returns CDR1 SGHRS and CDR2 YFSETQ. CDR3 size: 14 residues. The junction had 8 bases not matched to a gene; V was cut back by 5 bases and J by 8 bases. The CDR3 coding sequence is TGCGCCAGCAGAAGGGACAGGGAATTCCATGAGCAGTTCTTC. Residues: CASRRDREFHEQFF.

The genes are TRBV4-3 and TRBJ2-2, with a tentative D call TRBD2 (7 bases). The CDR3 totals 19 residues. The V gene lost 0 bases and the J gene lost 2 bases, with 19 bases spanning the gap. Germline assignment: CDR1 LGHNA and CDR2 YSLEER. Here the CDR3 reads CASSQDESRGGVNTGELFF. CDR3 coding DNA: TGCGCCAGCAGCCAAGATGAGTCTCGAGGGGGGGTAAACACCGGGGAGCTGTTTTTT.

J is TRBJ1-5 and V is TRBV19, with D perhaps matching TRBD1 (6 bases). V was trimmed by 8 bases and J by 1 base, leaving 15 bases between them. This CDR3 is built from 15 residues. The germline V gene has CDR1 LNHDA and CDR2 SQIVND (reference sequence). The DNA of the CDR3 is TGTGCCAGTGGGAGGGGGGAGTTAAGCAATCAGCCCCAGCATTTT. Protein product: CASGRGELSNQPQHF. The full variable domain, rest sourced from reference TRBV19 and TRBJ1-5, is DGGITQSPKYLFRKEGQNVTLSCEQNLNHDAMYWYRQDPGQGLRLIYYSQIVNDFQKGDIAEGYSVSREKKESFPLTVTSAQKNPTAFYLCASGRGELSNQPQHFGDGTRLSIL.

The chain employs TRBV7-8 and TRBJ2-2; 10 bases map to TRBD1. Trimming removed 2 bases from V and 5 bases from J; junction bases left unmatched: 5. The CDR3 loop spans 16 amino acids. CDR1 and CDR2 (germline): SGHVS, FQNEAQ. The DNA of the CDR3 is TGTGCCAGCAGCTTATGGACAGGGGGTGGGACCGGGGAGCTGTTTTTT. Protein product: CASSLWTGGGTGELFF.

The rearrangement uses TRBV19 and TRBJ1-6; the D is unclear. Germline CDR1 and CDR2: LNHDA and SQIVND (reference sequence). Trimming took 0 bases from V and 0 from J, leaving 6 bases between them. This CDR3 has 16 residues. In nucleotides, the CDR3 is TGTGCCAGTAGTATAGAACGGAGCTCCTATAATTCACCCCTCCACTTT. Translated, it gives CASSIERSSYNSPLHF.

The chain is built from TRBV5-1 and TRBJ2-7; D may be TRBD1 (6 bases). This CDR3 has 14 residues. CDR1 is SGHRS, CDR2 YFSETQ, per germline. V was pared by 4 bases and J by 3 bases, with 14 bases between. CDR3 region: CASSRRQASYEQYF. DNA for the CDR3: TGCGCCAGCAGCCGTCGACAGGCTAGCTACGAGCAGTACTTC.

The chain recombines TRBV28 with TRBJ1-4; no firm D call. The V gene lost 2 bases and the J gene lost 6 bases, with 10 bases spanning the gap. The CDR3 has 14 residues. Germline values: CDR1 MDHEN, CDR2 SYDVKM. Written as DNA, the CDR3 is TGTGCCAGCAGTTTAAGCCACGGGGATGAAAAACTGTTTTTT. Residues: CASSLSHGDEKLFF.

This chain uses TRBV6-1 with TRBJ1-4; 12 bases fit TRBD1. With 3 bases clipped from V and 6 bases from J, the junction kept 5 bases outside the gene matches. This CDR3 has 16 amino acids. Germline lookup yields CDR1 MNHNS and CDR2 SASEGT. The DNA for the CDR3 is TGTGCCAGCAGTGAGCTGGGACAGGGGGCGTATGAAAAACTGTTTTTT. Protein: CASSELGQGAYEKLFF.

The chain has TRBV2 and TRBJ2-7; 7 positions match TRBD1. V was clipped by 6 bases and J by 1 base; unmatched bases: 3. The germline V gene has CDR1 SNHLY and CDR2 FYNNEI. This CDR3 is 13 amino acids long. The CDR3 region is CASSPDRSYEQYF. The CDR3 DNA is TGTGCCAGCAGCCCGGACAGGTCCTACGAGCAGTACTTC.

The V call is TRBV19, the J call TRBJ2-7; D might be TRBD1 (6 bases). Germline-derived CDR1 and CDR2 are LNHDA and SQIVND (reference sequence). The ends were cut back, 6 bases at V and 0 bases at J, with 12 bases in the middle. The CDR3 spans 14 residues. CDR3 in DNA: TGTGCCAGTAGCCGACAGGCATCCTCCTACGAGCAGTACTTC. As protein: CASSRQASSYEQYF.

J is TRBJ1-1 and V is TRBV6-1; D is unresolved. V shed 2 bases and J shed 4 bases, with 8 bases lying between them. Germline V gene data show CDR1 as MNHNS and CDR2 as SASEGT. This CDR3 is built from 13 residues. CDR3 nucleotides: TGTGCCAGCAGTGAAAAACAGACCACTGAAGCTTTCTTT. Translated, it gives CASSEKQTTEAFF.

This rearrangement joins TRBV19 to TRBJ1-5; a weak D match, TRBD1 (6 bases). CDR3 length: 15 residues. V lost 3 bases to trimming and J lost 6 bases, with 15 bases between them. Looked up from germline, CDR1 is LNHDA and CDR2 is SQIVND (reference sequence). CDR3 DNA: TGTGCCAGTAGTATTGGGTGGGGGCCCCCTCAGCCCCAGCATTTT. Amino acid sequence: CASSIGWGPPQPQHF.

The V and J genes are TRBV6-5 and TRBJ1-2, with D possibly TRBD1 on 6 matching bases. Germline V gene data show CDR1 as MNHEY and CDR2 as SVGAGI. Trimming left V 0 bases short and J 2 bases short, with 10 bases between. The CDR3 length is 15 residues. The CDR3 reads CASSYSYRGNYGYTF. DNA for the CDR3: TGTGCCAGCAGTTACTCGTATAGGGGGAACTATGGCTACACCTTC.

The chain joins TRBV29-1 to TRBJ2-5; TRBD2 matches 8 bases. V gave up 6 bases and J gave up 5 bases; unmatched junction bases: 5. CDR1 is SQVTM, CDR2 ANQGSEA, per germline. CDR3 length: 12 residues. The CDR3 reads CSVRAGVETQYF. The CDR3 nucleotides are TGCAGCGTCAGAGCGGGGGTTGAGACCCAGTACTTC.

The chain employs TRBV18 and TRBJ1-5; possible D gene TRBD1, 5 bases. The V end lost 2 bases, the J end lost 3 bases, and 8 bases lay between the germline ends. The CDR3 runs 14 residues. Germline loops: CDR1 KGHSH, CDR2 LQKENI. The DNA of the CDR3 is TGTGCCAGCTCACCATCAGGGCTCAATCAGCCCCAGCATTTT. Its translation is CASSPSGLNQPQHF.

The chain uses TRBV5-6 and TRBJ1-5; the D is unclear. The CDR3 runs 15 residues. Germline CDR1 SGHDT, CDR2 YYEEEE. V was pared by 5 bases and J by 6 bases, with 18 bases between. The CDR3 DNA follows: TGTGCCAGCAGTCTGGGAGACACCCGCGTTCAGCCCCAGCATTTT. Its translation: CASSLGDTRVQPQHF.